The entry below describes one T cell receptor beta chain. TCRbeta library preparation incorporated unique molecular identifiers. TCRdb fed the PCR reads into MiXCR, producing one record per CDR3 protein. This sample carries about 610,000 distinct CDR3 sequences, about 11% of them seen once, and the ten largest clones take about 4%. These data come from a study of T-cell reconstitution after alpha-beta-depleted transplantation in children. V gave up 1 base and J gave up 0 bases, with 6 bases separating them. The V gene's germline CDR1 is KGHSH and CDR2 LQKENI. The CDR3 is 14 residues long. The V call is TRBV18, the J call TRBJ2-5; D is ambiguous. The TCR originated in a human donor who donated a stem cell graft to a child with acute myeloid leukemia. Source: PBMCs from the stem cell graft donor, taken from the stem cell graft. The CDR3 DNA sequence: TGTGCCAGCTCACCACGTGTGTACCAAGAGACCCAGTACTTC. Translation: CASSPRVYQETQYF.